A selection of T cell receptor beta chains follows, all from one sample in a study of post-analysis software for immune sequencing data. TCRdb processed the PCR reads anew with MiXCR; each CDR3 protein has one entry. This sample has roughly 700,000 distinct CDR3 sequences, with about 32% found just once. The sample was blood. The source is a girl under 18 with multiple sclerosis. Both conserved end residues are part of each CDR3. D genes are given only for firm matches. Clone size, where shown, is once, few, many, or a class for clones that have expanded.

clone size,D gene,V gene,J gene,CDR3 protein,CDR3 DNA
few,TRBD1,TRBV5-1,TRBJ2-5,CASRTGIRQETQYF,TGCGCCAGCAGGACAGGGATCCGCCAAGAGACCCAGTACTTC
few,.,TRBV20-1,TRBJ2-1,CSARDVRGYSSYNEQFF,TGCAGTGCTAGAGATGTCCGGGGATATAGCTCCTACAATGAGCAGTTCTTC
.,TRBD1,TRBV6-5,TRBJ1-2,CASNIRTGGVGGYTF,TGTGCCAGCAACATTCGGACAGGGGGTGTCGGTGGCTACACCTTC
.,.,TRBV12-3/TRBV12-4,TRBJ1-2,CASSLRTADYGYTF,TGTGCCAGCAGTTTAAGGACAGCGGACTATGGCTACACCTTC
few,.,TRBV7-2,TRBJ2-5,CASSIGTVRETQYF,TGTGCCAGCAGCATAGGGACGGTCCGAGAGACCCAGTACTTC
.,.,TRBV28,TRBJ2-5,CASTPWKTKYQETQYF,TGTGCCAGCACCCCGTGGAAGACAAAGTACCAAGAGACCCAGTACTTC
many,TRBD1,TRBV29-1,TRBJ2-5,CSVTGGLNQETQYF,TGCAGCGTGACAGGGGGCCTTAACCAAGAGACCCAGTACTTC
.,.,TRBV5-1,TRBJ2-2,CASTLQGAGELFF,TGCGCCAGCACTCTACAGGGAGCCGGGGAGCTGTTTTTT
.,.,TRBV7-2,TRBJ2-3,CASSFGPQDTQYF,TGTGCCAGCAGCTTCGGTCCGCAAGATACGCAGTATTTT
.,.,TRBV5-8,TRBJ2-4,CASSWNDRAKNIQYF,TGTGCCAGCAGCTGGAATGACAGAGCCAAAAACATTCAGTACTTC
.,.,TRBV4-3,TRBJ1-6,CASSQGGSPLHF,TGCGCCAGCAGCCAAGGGGGTTCACCCCTCCACTTT
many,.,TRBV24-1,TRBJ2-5,CATALGETQYF,TGTGCCACCGCCCTCGGCGAGACCCAGTACTTC
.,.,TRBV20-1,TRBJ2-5,CSASREAGDFLQETQYF,TGCAGTGCTAGCCGAGAAGCAGGGGACTTCCTCCAAGAGACCCAGTACTTC
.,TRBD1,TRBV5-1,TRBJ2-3,CASSPQGTAGDTQYF,TGCGCCAGCAGCCCCCAAGGGACAGCCGGGGATACGCAGTATTTT
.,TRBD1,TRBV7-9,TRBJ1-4,CASSWTRGQSNEKLFF,TGTGCCAGCAGCTGGACGAGGGGGCAATCTAATGAAAAACTGTTTTTT
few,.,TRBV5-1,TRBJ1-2,CASSLGMIGYGYTF,TGCGCCAGCAGCTTGGGTATGATTGGCTATGGCTACACCTTC
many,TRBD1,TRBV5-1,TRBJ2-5,CASSYRTLAGGAQQYF,TGCGCCAGCAGCTATCGGACCTTGGCAGGGGGAGCGCAGCAGTACTTC
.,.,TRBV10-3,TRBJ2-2,CAIGREAGELFF,TGTGCCATTGGCAGGGAAGCCGGGGAGCTGTTTTTT
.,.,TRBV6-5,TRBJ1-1,CASSEPGPEAFF,TGTGCCAGCAGTGAACCGGGACCTGAAGCTTTCTTT
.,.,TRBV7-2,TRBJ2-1,CASSPASEQFF,TGTGCCAGCAGCCCGGCGTCTGAGCAGTTCTTC
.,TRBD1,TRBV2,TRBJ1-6,CASSGDSSNSPLHF,TGTGCCAGCAGTGGGGACAGTTCCAATTCACCCCTCCACTTT
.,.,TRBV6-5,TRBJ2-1,CASSKTRDQPHNEQFF,TGTGCCAGCAGCAAGACCCGGGACCAGCCTCACAATGAGCAGTTCTTC
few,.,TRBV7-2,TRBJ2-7,CASSLALGGSYEQYF,TGTGCCAGCAGCTTAGCGCTCGGGGGCTCCTACGAGCAGTACTTC
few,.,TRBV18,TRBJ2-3,CASTSIQVDTQYF,TGTGCCAGCACCTCAATCCAAGTAGATACGCAGTATTTT
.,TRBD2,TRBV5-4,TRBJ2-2,CASNLGLAGITGELFF,TGTGCCAGCAACTTAGGACTAGCGGGAATAACCGGGGAGCTGTTTTTT
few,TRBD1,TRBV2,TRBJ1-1,CASRDHRGGTEAFF,TGTGCCAGCAGAGACCACAGGGGAGGAACTGAAGCTTTCTTT
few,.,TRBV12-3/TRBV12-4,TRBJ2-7,CASSLGQKNYEQYF,TGTGCCAGCAGTTTAGGACAGAAAAACTACGAGCAGTACTTC
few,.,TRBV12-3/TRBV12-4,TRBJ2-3,CASSFFHSADTQYF,TGTGCCAGCAGCTTTTTCCACTCGGCAGATACGCAGTATTTT
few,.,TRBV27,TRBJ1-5,CARNKDSNQPQHF,TGTGCCAGGAATAAGGATAGCAATCAGCCCCAGCATTTT
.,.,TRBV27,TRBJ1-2,CASKGTNYGYTF,TGTGCCAGCAAGGGAACTAACTATGGCTACACCTTC
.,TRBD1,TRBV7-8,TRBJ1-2,CASSLIQERTGLSYGYTF,TGTGCCAGCAGCTTAATCCAGGAGAGGACAGGCCTCAGCTATGGCTACACCTTC
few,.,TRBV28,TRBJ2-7,CASSLTRAPAEQYF,TGTGCCAGCAGTTTAACGAGAGCCCCAGCCGAGCAGTACTTC
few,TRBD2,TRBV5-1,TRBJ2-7,CASSGGTSGSSYEQYF,TGCGCCAGCAGCGGCGGGACTAGCGGGAGCTCCTACGAGCAGTACTTC
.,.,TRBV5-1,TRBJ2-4,CASSSSGQNKNIQYF,TGCGCCAGCAGCTCCTCGGGACAAAATAAAAACATTCAGTACTTC
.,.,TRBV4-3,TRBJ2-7,CASSQGGLKRSEQYF,TGCGCCAGCAGCCAAGGGGGTCTCAAAAGGAGCGAGCAGTACTTC
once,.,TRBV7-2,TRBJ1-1,CASSHSKATEAFF,TGTGCCAGCAGCCACAGCAAAGCCACTGAAGCTTTCTTT
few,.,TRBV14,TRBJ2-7,CASSQESNEQYF,TGTGCCAGCAGCCAAGAATCCAACGAGCAGTACTTC
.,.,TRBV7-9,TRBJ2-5,CASTPRDRSANPQYF,TGTGCCAGCACCCCCCGAGACAGATCGGCGAATCCCCAGTACTTC
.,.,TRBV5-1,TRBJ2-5,CASSLDRPRETQYF,TGCGCCAGCAGCTTGGATCGTCCGAGGGAGACCCAGTACTTC
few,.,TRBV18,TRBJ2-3,CASSRTGREDTQYF,TGTGCCAGCTCCCGGACAGGGCGGGAGGATACGCAGTATTTT
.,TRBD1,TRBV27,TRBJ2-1,CASTLFQGAPSEQFF,TGTGCCAGCACCCTTTTTCAGGGGGCGCCCAGTGAGCAGTTCTTC
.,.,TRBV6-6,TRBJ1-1,CASITPGPRRTEAFF,TGTGCCAGCATTACGCCGGGCCCCAGGAGGACTGAAGCTTTCTTT
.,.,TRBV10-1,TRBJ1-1,CASSESPGSYRAFF,TGCGCCAGCAGTGAGTCGCCGGGATCCTATCGGGCTTTCTTT
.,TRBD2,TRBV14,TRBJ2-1,CASSPRSGRASNEQFF,TGTGCCAGCAGCCCTCGAAGCGGGAGGGCCTCTAATGAGCAGTTCTTC
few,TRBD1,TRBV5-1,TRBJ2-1,CASSLFSGQGLEEQFF,TGCGCCAGCAGCTTGTTCAGTGGACAGGGCTTAGAGGAGCAGTTCTTC
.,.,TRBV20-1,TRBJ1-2,CSAKISGQNNYGYTF,TGCAGTGCTAAAATTTCTGGACAGAATAACTATGGCTACACCTTC
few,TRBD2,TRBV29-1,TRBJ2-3,CSVRTSGRAVADTQYF,TGCAGCGTGAGGACTAGCGGGAGGGCCGTAGCAGATACGCAGTATTTT
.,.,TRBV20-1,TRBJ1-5,CSALPARAQPQHF,TGCAGTGCTCTTCCCGCCAGGGCGCAGCCCCAGCATTTT
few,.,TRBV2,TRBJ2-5,CASRSSGETQYF,TGTGCCAGCAGAAGTAGCGGAGAGACCCAGTACTTC
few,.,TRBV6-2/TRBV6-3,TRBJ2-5,CASGAWVGVQETQYF,TGTGCCAGCGGAGCTTGGGTAGGGGTTCAAGAGACCCAGTACTTC
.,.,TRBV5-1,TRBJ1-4,CASSLLWDEKLFF,TGCGCCAGCAGCTTGTTGTGGGATGAAAAACTGTTTTTT
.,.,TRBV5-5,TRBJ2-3,CASSLGGGTNGDTQYF,TGTGCCAGCAGCTTGGGAGGCGGGACCAACGGTGATACGCAGTATTTT
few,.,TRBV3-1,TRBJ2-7,CASAPGQGTYEQYF,TGTGCCAGCGCCCCAGGGCAGGGGACCTACGAGCAGTACTTC
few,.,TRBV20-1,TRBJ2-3,CSASSGHRSDTQYF,TGCAGTGCTAGTAGTGGACACCGATCGGATACGCAGTATTTT
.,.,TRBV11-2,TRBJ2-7,CASSLDHYSGTFYEQYF,TGTGCCAGCAGCTTAGATCATTATAGTGGGACCTTCTACGAGCAGTACTTC